The 24 T cell receptor beta chains below were found in one sample sequenced in a study of cytomegalovirus exposure and HLA in healthy donors. The PCR had 60 Vbeta and 13 Jbeta primers. TCRdb's copy holds only in-frame clones and misses some; the assay was immunoSEQ multiplex PCR. This sample has approximately 150,000 clones; roughly 10% occur once, and the top ten carry 1.8%. Specimen: PBMCs. The receptors originated from a male donor in good health and CMV-seronegative.

This clone was counted a few times. The V call is TRBV27, the J call TRBJ2-1; TRBD2 matches at 8 bases. This CDR3 contains 16 residues. Per germline, CDR1 MNHEY and CDR2 SMNVEV (reference sequence). Trimming at V came to 3 bases and at J to 7 bases, leaving 11 bases not matched to a gene. CDR3 DNA sequence: TGTGCCAGCAGTTTCACCCTAGCGGGTAGGGGGAATGAGCAGTTCTTC. This encodes CASSFTLAGRGNEQFF.

This clone occurred a few times. This rearrangement joins TRBV28 to TRBJ1-1; D possibly corresponds to TRBD1 (5 bases). The CDR3 runs 13 residues. The germline gives CDR1 MDHEN, CDR2 SYDVKM. V was clipped by 6 bases and J by 1 base, with 9 bases between them. The CDR3 reads CASSPGGNTEAFF. The CDR3 coding sequence is TGTGCCAGCAGCCCGGGGGGGAACACTGAAGCTTTCTTT.

Only a few counts were recorded for this clone. This CDR3 reads CASSLFGGGTYNEQFF. The CDR3 nucleotides read TGCGCCAGCAGCTTATTTGGTGGGGGCACCTACAATGAGCAGTTCTTC. V gene TRBV5-1 combines with J gene TRBJ2-1; D is possibly TRBD1 (6 bases). The V and J ends lost 2 bases and 2 bases respectively, with 14 bases between them. CDR1 and CDR2 (germline): SGHRS, YFSETQ. This CDR3 is built from 16 residues.

The chain links TRBV28 to TRBJ2-2; 10 bases match TRBD2. Trimming removed 7 bases from V and 4 bases from J; junction bases left unmatched: 18. This CDR3 has 19 residues. Germline CDR1 and CDR2: MDHEN and SYDVKM. The CDR3 nucleotides are TGTGCCAGCACCAAGAGGGGACTAGCGATAAGTAGGTCCACCGGGGAGCTGTTTTTT. It specifies CASTKRGLAISRSTGELFF.

As to this clone: At one end, the junction sequence differs from germline, possibly due to a read error. J is TRBJ1-2 and V is TRBV25-1; D gene unclear. The germline gives CDR1 MGHDK, CDR2 SYGVNS. The CDR3 is made up of 15 amino acids. The CDR3 region is CASTAYLGPDYGYTF. DNA for the CDR3: TGTGCCAGCACCGCTTACTTAGGACCCGACTATGGTTACACCTTC.

The chain has TRBV4-1 and TRBJ1-2; weak D call: TRBD1 (6 bases). The CDR3 is 14 amino acids. Germline CDR1 MGHRA, CDR2 YSYEKL. Deletions cut 5 bases from V and 8 bases from J, with 18 bases between. CDR3 protein: CASSSPGGRRGYTF. In nucleotides, the CDR3 is TGCGCCAGCAGCTCCCCGGGGGGGCGCAGGGGCTACACCTTC.

This sequence joins TRBV9 and TRBJ2-7; D is ambiguous. The V and J ends lost 0 bases and 2 bases respectively, with 12 bases between them. CDR3 size: 15 residues. The germline V gene encodes CDR1 SGDLS and CDR2 YYNGEE. CDR3 amino acids: CASSVGPGFTYEQYF. DNA for the CDR3: TGTGCCAGCAGCGTAGGTCCCGGGTTCACCTACGAGCAGTACTTC. Complete variable domain (other parts from reference TRBV9 and TRBJ2-7): DSGVTQTPKHLITATGQRVTLRCSPRSGDLSVYWYQQSLDQGLQFLIQYYNGEERAKGNILERFSAQQFPDLHSELNLSSLELGDSALYFCASSVGPGFTYEQYFGPGTRLTVT.

CDR3 in amino acids: CASSFESSYNEQFF. CDR3 in DNA: TGTGCCAGCAGCTTCGAGAGCTCCTACAATGAGCAGTTCTTC. The chain joins TRBV7-2 to TRBJ2-1; D is ambiguous. The CDR3 sequence is 14 residues long. The germline V and J ends were trimmed by 3 bases and 0 bases, with 6 bases remaining between them. The germline V gene encodes CDR1 SGHTA and CDR2 FQGNSA. The whole variable domain, filled in from reference TRBV7-2 and TRBJ2-1, reads GAGVSQSPSNKVTEKGKDVELRCDPISGHTALYWYRQSLGQGLEFLIYFQGNSAPDKSGLPSDRFSAERTGGSVSTLTIQRTQQEDSAVYLCASSFESSYNEQFFGPGTRLTVL.

This clone was seen a few times. This sequence joins TRBV27 and TRBJ2-2; TRBD2 aligns across 7 bases. There are 16 residues in the CDR3. The germline V gene encodes CDR1 MNHEY and CDR2 SMNVEV (reference sequence). With V trimmed by 1 base and J by 6 bases, 8 bases remained unmatched. The CDR3 protein is CASSLLGGTMAGELFF. CDR3 sequence (DNA): TGTGCCAGCAGTTTATTGGGAGGGACTATGGCCGGGGAGCTGTTTTTT.

This clone came up a few times. CDR3 region: CASSSGGRLDNEQFF. In nucleotides, the CDR3 is TGTGCCAGCAGTTCGGGGGGACGCCTCGACAATGAGCAGTTCTTC. The rearrangement links TRBV28 to TRBJ2-1; TRBD2 agrees at 7 bases. The CDR3 is 15 amino acids. Germline CDR1 MDHEN, CDR2 SYDVKM. Losses at the gene ends were 4 bases for V and 5 bases for J; bases not matched to a gene: 8.

The rearrangement joins TRBV4-3 to TRBJ2-1; D might be TRBD2 (6 bases). Germline CDR1 is LGHNA and CDR2 is YSLEER. V lost 5 bases and J 2 bases, leaving 13 bases between the germline ends. This CDR3 spans 15 amino acids. CDR3 loop: CASSTHPGAYNEQFF. The CDR3, as DNA: TGCGCCAGCAGCACCCACCCGGGGGCCTACAATGAGCAGTTCTTC.

This chain connects TRBV18 to TRBJ2-7, with D uncertain. The germline CDR1 and CDR2 sequences are KGHSH and LQKENI. The CDR3 runs to 12 residues. V was shortened by 3 bases and J by 4 bases, with 7 bases between the two germline ends. The CDR3 DNA reads TGTGCCAGCTCACCGTCCCTATACGAGCAGTACTTC. It codes for CASSPSLYEQYF.

This clone was counted only a few times. J is TRBJ1-4 and V is TRBV7-4, with D unclear. Germline V CDR1 and CDR2: SGHVT, SQSDAQ. V lost 0 bases to trimming and J lost 11 bases, with 13 bases between them. CDR3 size: 14 residues. In DNA, the CDR3 is TGTGCCAGCAGCTTAGCGGAGTATAATATGAAACTGTTTTTT. It is translated as CASSLAEYNMKLFF.

This clone was recorded a few times. The rearrangement joins TRBV27 to TRBJ2-3; 11 bases agree with TRBD1. V lost 2 bases, J lost 4 bases, and 2 bases stayed unmatched. The germline V gene has CDR1 MNHEY and CDR2 SMNVEV (reference sequence). This CDR3 is 15 amino acids long. The CDR3 is CASSLRGQGADTQYF. CDR3 nucleotides: TGTGCCAGCAGTTTAAGGGGACAGGGGGCAGATACGCAGTATTTT.

V and J are TRBV7-3 and TRBJ2-3, with a tentative D call TRBD2 (5 bases). The V end was cut by 2 bases, the J end by 0 bases, with 9 bases between. This CDR3 is 15 amino acids long. The germline V gene has CDR1 SGHTA and CDR2 FQGTGA. The CDR3 here is CASSLPGNSTDTQYF. The CDR3 DNA reads TGTGCCAGCAGCTTACCCGGGAATAGCACAGATACGCAGTATTTT.

This clone was counted only a few times. The V call is TRBV6-5, the J call TRBJ1-3, with a possible D match to TRBD1 (5 bases). Germline CDR1 reads MNHEY; CDR2 reads SVGAGI. This CDR3 spans 15 amino acids. Trimming took off 6 bases at V and 1 base at J, with 13 bases between the two ends. As DNA, the CDR3 is TGTGCCAGCAGGCAGGACATGGGATCTGGAAACACCATATATTTT. Its protein is CASRQDMGSGNTIYF.

J is TRBJ1-3 and V is TRBV28; TRBD1 is a possible D gene (5 bases). V was pared by 6 bases and J by 1 base, with 16 bases between. This CDR3 is 16 amino acids long. Germline loops: CDR1 MDHEN, CDR2 SYDVKM. CDR3 sequence: CASSVTQGPSGNTIYF. The CDR3 coding sequence is TGTGCCAGCAGCGTAACCCAGGGCCCTTCTGGAAACACCATATATTTT. Supplemented by reference TRBV28 and TRBJ1-3, the full variable domain reads DVKVTQSSRYLVKRTGEKVFLECVQDMDHENMFWYRQDPGLGLRLIYFSYDVKMKEKGDIPEGYSVSREKKERFSLILESASTNQTSMYLCASSVTQGPSGNTIYFGEGSWLTVV.

The chain is built from TRBV7-9 and TRBJ2-1, with TRBD1 matching 10 bases. The CDR3 consists of 17 residues. In germline, CDR1 is SEHNR, CDR2 FQNEAQ (reference sequence). J lost 4 bases, V lost 2 bases, and 8 bases had no gene match. The CDR3 nucleotides read TGTGCCAGCAGCTTACGGGGACAGGGGCCTACTTACAATGAGCAGTTCTTC. Translated, it gives CASSLRGQGPTYNEQFF.

The J gene is TRBJ2-5, the V gene TRBV4-2, with 7 bases matching TRBD1. This CDR3 region has 15 residues. With V trimmed by 0 bases and J by 3 bases, 4 bases remained unmatched. Germline CDR1 reads LGHNA; CDR2 reads YNFKEQ. CDR3 nucleotides: TGTGCCAGCAGCCAAGACCTCACAGGGGAAGAGACCCAGTACTTC. Its translation is CASSQDLTGEETQYF.

V is TRBV21-1 and J is TRBJ1-5; no check of the table's D call, TRBD1, against the DNA was made. TRBV21-1 is a pseudogene segment. The CDR3 has 16 amino acids. This CDR3 reads CASSHYRGLFEQPQHF. The CDR3 coding sequence is TGTGCCAGCAGTCATTACAGGGGGCTATTCGAACAGCCCCAGCATTTT.

This clone has only a few counts. The chain joins TRBV11-1 to TRBJ2-1, with TRBD2 identical over 11 bases. Germline V gives CDR1 SGHAT, CDR2 FQDESV (reference sequence). With V trimmed by 6 bases and J by 5 bases, 3 bases remained unmatched. The CDR3 runs to 14 residues. This CDR3 reads CASSKLAGDNEQFF. CDR3 nucleotide sequence: TGTGCCAGCAGTAAACTAGCGGGGGACAATGAGCAGTTCTTC.

This clone occurred a few times. The chain has TRBV2 and TRBJ2-1; TRBD2 matches at 12 bases. With V trimmed by 1 base and J by 14 bases, 6 bases remained unmatched. CDR3 length equals 14 residues. Germline V gene lookup returns CDR1 SNHLY and CDR2 FYNNEI. The CDR3 reads CASSEGLAGVTKFF. The CDR3 coding sequence is TGTGCCAGCAGTGAAGGACTAGCGGGAGTAACTAAGTTCTTC.

This clone came up a few times. This chain uses TRBV2 with TRBJ1-4, with 9 bases lining up with TRBD1. V dropped 5 bases and J dropped 3; count of bases not matched to a gene: 4. CDR3 length: 15 residues. Germline CDR1 and CDR2: SNHLY and FYNNEI. CDR3 sequence: CASSWTGDPNEKLFF. CDR3 nucleotides: TGTGCCAGCAGTTGGACAGGGGACCCTAATGAAAAACTGTTTTTT.

This clone occurred a few times. The rearrangement links TRBV6-6 to TRBJ2-7; 7 bases line up with TRBD1. Germline CDR1 MNHNY, CDR2 SVGAGI (reference sequence). Germline trimming cut 2 bases from V and 0 bases from J; bases unmatched to any gene: 4. This CDR3 has 15 residues. The CDR3 spells CASSYRDSSSYEQYF. For the CDR3, the DNA is TGTGCCAGCAGTTACAGGGACAGTAGCTCCTACGAGCAGTACTTC.